This is a list of T cell receptor beta chains from one sample in a study of T cells in Graves' hyperthyroidism and ophthalmopathy. TCRdb fed the multiplex PCR reads into MiXCR, producing one record per CDR3 protein. There are under 400,000 distinct CDR3 sequences in the sample; about 20% occur only once, and 45% to 50% lies in the top ten. The sequenced sample was blood. The receptors here all came from a woman aged 45-59 years with Graves' hyperthyroidism. Both conserved end residues are part of each CDR3. D genes are given only for firm matches. Clone size is shown for a subset of rows, as once, few, many or a class of expanded clone.

>TRBJ2-1|many|TRBV20-1|TRBD2
TGCAGTGCTAGCAAACTGAGCGGGGGGTACAATGAGCAGTTCTTC
CSASKLSGGYNEQFF
>TRBJ2-2|many|TRBV2|NA
TGTGCCAGCATAATTCAGCCAGGGTACACCGGGGAGCTGTTTTTT
CASIIQPGYTGELFF
>TRBJ2-5|NA|TRBV7-7|TRBD1
TGTGCTAGCAGCTTAGGGGGCGCGAACCAAGAGACCCAGTACTTC
CASSLGGANQETQYF
>TRBJ2-4|NA|TRBV6-1|NA
TGTGCCAGCAGGGGGGCCGTAGGGGCGAACATTCAGTACTTC
CASRGAVGANIQYF
>TRBJ2-1|many|TRBV7-2|NA
TGTGCCAGCAGCTTAGCAGGGGATAGCTCCTACAATGAGCAGTTCTTC
CASSLAGDSSYNEQFF
>TRBJ2-5|NA|TRBV5-4|NA
TGTGCCAGCAGCCCTCAAACGCAAGAGACCCAGTACTTC
CASSPQTQETQYF
>TRBJ2-5|few|TRBV7-9|NA
TGTGCCAGCAGCTTAGACCTAGAAGAGACCCAGTACTTC
CASSLDLEETQYF
>TRBJ1-1|many|TRBV18|NA
TGTGCCAGCTCACCCCCAGACGGCGAAGCTTTCTTT
CASSPPDGEAFF
>TRBJ2-3|many|TRBV5-1|TRBD2
TGCGCCAGCAGCTTGACTAGCGTAGATACGCAGTATTTT
CASSLTSVDTQYF
>TRBJ1-1|NA|TRBV7-9|TRBD1
TGTGCCAGCAGCTTAGAGGGGACAGGGGCCCTGAACACTGAAGCTTTCTTT
CASSLEGTGALNTEAFF
>TRBJ2-7|many|TRBV12-3/TRBV12-4|NA
TGTGCCAGCAGCGGCGCAGGCTCGGAGCAGTACTTC
CASSGAGSEQYF
>TRBJ1-5|many|TRBV6-1|TRBD1
TGTGCCAGCAGTGAAAAGGCCCAGGGGGGGCAGGGCAATCAGCCCCAGCATTTT
CASSEKAQGGQGNQPQHF
>TRBJ2-1|NA|TRBV12-3/TRBV12-4|NA
TGTGCCAGCAGTTTGGGTCAGGTGACCTACAATGAGCAGTTCTTC
CASSLGQVTYNEQFF
>TRBJ2-7|NA|TRBV5-5|NA
TGTGCCAGCAGCTTGGATATAGGGGGTACCTACGAGCAGTACTTC
CASSLDIGGTYEQYF
>TRBJ2-5|many|TRBV5-5|NA
TGTGCCAGCAGCACGCACCGGGGCCCAAGGGAGGAGACCCAGTACTTC
CASSTHRGPREETQYF
>TRBJ2-5|few|TRBV2|NA
TGTGCCAGCAGCCGGGACGCAGAGACCCAGTACTTC
CASSRDAETQYF
>TRBJ1-3|NA|TRBV12-3/TRBV12-4|NA
TGTGCCAGCAGTCGAACCTCTGGAAACACCATATATTTT
CASSRTSGNTIYF
>TRBJ1-3|NA|TRBV5-1|NA
TGTGCCAGCAGCGCCAGGGTTTTGGACGCTGGAAACACCATATATTTT
CASSARVLDAGNTIYF